Listed here are 22 T cell receptor beta chains from one sample, sequenced in a study of molecular identifiers for immune sequencing clone quantification. MiXCR, applied by TCRdb to the PCR reads, yields one record per CDR3 protein. Of under 600,000 distinct CDR3 sequences listed, 20% to 25% were seen once; the top ten hold more than 0.8%. The source material was naive CD8+ T cells from blood, with Jurkat cell RNA spiked in. As for subset: FACS-sorted CD8+CD4-CCR7+CD45RA+ naive T cells. The receptor source for this set is a human donor in good health. Some libraries in this study had Jurkat cell RNA spiked in.

This clonotype showed up many times. The gene calls are TRBV4-1 and TRBJ2-6, with TRBD1 matching 10 bases. Trimming took 3 bases from V and 0 from J; bases not matched to a gene: 2. Germline V gene data show CDR1 as MGHRA and CDR2 as YSYEKL. The CDR3 spans 17 residues. In DNA, the CDR3 is TGCGCCAGCAGCCAGTGGACAGGGGGCTCTGGGGCCAACGTCCTGACTTTC. Its protein product is CASSQWTGGSGANVLTF.

This clonotype was found a few times. The V and J genes are TRBV19 and TRBJ2-7, with D hard to call. Germline V gene data show CDR1 as LNHDA and CDR2 as SQIVND (reference sequence). V shed 1 base and J shed 6 bases, with 13 bases lying between them. The CDR3 has 14 residues. DNA for the CDR3: TGTGCCAGTAGTATAGTCGCCATCATCGGCGAGCAGTACTTC. Translated: CASSIVAIIGEQYF.

This clonotype was recorded a few times. The chain is built from TRBV7-2 and TRBJ2-7; D is perhaps TRBD1 (6 bases). The V end was cut by 5 bases, the J end by 2 bases, with 13 bases between. Germline V CDR1 and CDR2: SGHTA, FQGNSA. The CDR3 runs to 14 residues. CDR3 loop: CASSQYQGPYEQYF. DNA of the CDR3: TGTGCCAGCAGCCAATACCAGGGGCCCTACGAGCAGTACTTC.

This clonotype showed up just a few times. V gene TRBV28 combines with J gene TRBJ2-2, with 7 nucleotides matching TRBD1. The CDR3 has 15 residues. Germline V gene lookup returns CDR1 MDHEN and CDR2 SYDVKM. V shed 8 bases, J shed 3 bases, and the junction held 9 bases outside the gene matches. The CDR3 sequence: CASEGGQIHTGELFF. CDR3 coding DNA: TGTGCCAGCGAAGGGGGACAGATACACACCGGGGAGCTGTTTTTT.

As concerns this clonotype: This could be a read error, since a much larger clone is one nucleotide away. This chain uses TRBV5-6 with TRBJ1-1; 8 bases fit TRBD1. The V gene's germline CDR1 is SGHDT and CDR2 YYEEEE. CDR3 size: 15 residues. CDR3 in DNA: TGTGCCAGCAGCTTCGGACAGGGAGTCAACATTGAAGCTTTCTTT. This gives the protein CASSFGQGVNIEAFF.

Of note for this clonotype: The CDR3 ends on some other residue instead of the conserved phenylalanine or tryptophan, so this is likely a read error. The chain links TRBV5-1 to TRBJ2-5; D may be TRBD2 (5 bases). CDR1 and CDR2 (germline): SGHRS, YFSETQ. The V end was cut by 4 bases, the J end by 5 bases, with 21 bases between. There are 16 residues in the CDR3. The DNA of the CDR3 is TGCGCCAGCAGCACGGTAGCGTTCTGGGTAAAGGAGACCCAGTACCTC. Residues: CASSTVAFWVKETQYL.

The table lists this clonotype with many counts. V gene TRBV20-1 combines with J gene TRBJ2-7; possible D gene TRBD2, 6 bases. This CDR3 is built from 13 residues. V was cut by 5 bases and J by 2 bases, with 13 bases left in between. Looked up from germline, CDR1 is DFQATT and CDR2 is SNEGSKA (reference sequence). The CDR3 region is CSAGGISAYEQYF. In DNA form, the CDR3 reads TGCAGTGCTGGGGGGATTTCGGCCTACGAGCAGTACTTC.

V and J are TRBV6-1 and TRBJ2-3; no clear D gene. Trimming left V 3 bases short and J 4 bases short, with 8 bases between. This CDR3 is built from 13 residues. Germline CDR1 is MNHNS and CDR2 is SASEGT. CDR3 sequence (DNA): TGTGCCAGCAGTGAGTTTTACCCAGATACGCAGTATTTT. It is translated as CASSEFYPDTQYF.

This clonotype occurred many times. The chain employs TRBV4-1 and TRBJ2-7; D tentatively reads TRBD1 or TRBD2 (5 bases each). Per the germline V gene, CDR1 is MGHRA and CDR2 is YSYEKL. Between the trimmed V and J ends, which lost 4 bases and 5 bases, there was a span of 12 bases. The CDR3 totals 13 residues. The CDR3 region is CASSPGPVHEQYF. CDR3 DNA: TGCGCCAGCAGCCCGGGACCAGTCCACGAGCAGTACTTC.

This clonotype has just a few counts. The chain combines TRBV19 with TRBJ2-3, with a tentative D call TRBD2 (5 bases). The germline CDR1 and CDR2 sequences are LNHDA and SQIVND (reference sequence). This CDR3 comprises 16 residues. Trimming cost V 2 bases and J 0 bases, with 12 bases left between them. The CDR3 region is CASSIWPSLSTDTQYF. The DNA of the CDR3 is TGTGCCAGTAGTATATGGCCTAGCCTTAGCACAGATACGCAGTATTTT.

This clonotype was seen many times. The J gene is TRBJ2-5, the V gene TRBV6-2 or TRBV6-3; D is perhaps TRBD1 (6 bases). The CDR3 is 15 residues long. Germline V gene lookup returns CDR1 MNHEY and CDR2 SVGEGT. The V end was cut by 5 bases, the J end by 1 base, with 14 bases between. CDR3: CASSLVSGAQETQYF. DNA of the CDR3: TGTGCCAGCAGTCTCGTTTCAGGGGCCCAAGAGACCCAGTACTTC.

Worth noting for this clonotype: A read error may be the cause here, since a much bigger clone is one base away. The chain is built from TRBV19 and TRBJ2-7; the match to TRBD1 covers 9 bases. Germline V CDR1 and CDR2: LNHDA, SQIVND (reference sequence). V shed 5 bases and J 9 bases; nucleotides not matched to a gene: 14. The CDR3 totals 15 residues. CDR3: CASSRPGQGFSVQYF. In DNA form, the CDR3 reads TGTGCCAGTAGTCGACCGGGACAGGGTTTTTCCGTGCAGTACTTC.

About this clonotype itself: A much larger clonotype is one base distant, so this may be a read error. The V call is TRBV4-3, the J call TRBJ2-3, with D tentatively TRBD2 (6 bases). V gave up 1 base and J gave up 5 bases, with 19 bases separating them. Germline assignment: CDR1 LGHNA and CDR2 YSLEER. The CDR3 has 17 amino acids. The CDR3 DNA is TGCGCCAGCAGCCAAGGACTTCCAGCGACGGGAGTAGATACGCAGTATTTT. It encodes CASSQGLPATGVDTQYF.

This clonotype showed up just a few times. The chain recombines TRBV27 with TRBJ2-3, with 8 positions matching TRBD2. The germline V gene encodes CDR1 MNHEY and CDR2 SMNVEV (reference sequence). V was pared by 3 bases and J by 1 base, with 9 bases of the junction left unmatched. The length of the CDR3 is 17 residues. The CDR3 is CASSFLPGGAGTDTQYF. CDR3 coding DNA: TGTGCCAGCAGTTTCCTCCCGGGGGGGGCAGGCACAGATACGCAGTATTTT.

With regard to this clonotype: A single base separates this from a much larger clone, so it may be a read error. The CDR3 region is CASSSAGWTEAFF. The CDR3 DNA follows: TGTGCCAGCAGTTCGGCAGGGTGGACTGAAGCTTTCTTT. The chain has TRBV25-1 and TRBJ1-1; possible D gene TRBD1, 5 bases. CDR1 MGHDK and CDR2 SYGVNS come from the germline V gene. Trimming cost V 5 bases and J 5 bases, with 12 bases left between them. The CDR3 runs 13 residues. Together with reference TRBV25-1 and TRBJ1-1, the CDR3 gives the full variable domain: EADIYQTPRYLVIGTGKKITLECSQTMGHDKMYWYQQDPGMELHLIHYSYGVNSTEKGDLSSESTVSRIRTEHFPLTLESARPSHTSQYLCASSSAGWTEAFFGQGTRLTVV.

This clonotype was found a few times. The chain joins TRBV21-1 to TRBJ1-4. TRBV21-1 is a pseudogene locus. CDR3 length: 19 residues. The CDR3 here is CASSNNKMSGTEFNEKLFF. The CDR3 DNA reads TGTGCCAGCAGCAATAATAAAATGTCAGGAACAGAATTTAATGAAAAACTGTTTTTT.

V usage is TRBV6-6 and J usage is TRBJ2-7; the match to TRBD2 covers 7 bases. The CDR3 extends over 16 amino acids. The V gene end was trimmed by 6 bases and the J gene end by 1 base; junction bases not matched to a gene: 12. Germline V gives CDR1 MNHNY, CDR2 SVGAGI (reference sequence). CDR3: CASSLTRAGPSYEQYF. The CDR3 DNA is TGTGCCAGCAGCCTGACCCGAGCGGGGCCGTCCTACGAGCAGTACTTC.

This clonotype was seen repeatedly, ten times or more. This chain joins TRBV28 and TRBJ1-6; weak D call: TRBD1 (6 bases). The V gene lost 3 bases and the J gene lost 6 bases, with 12 bases spanning the gap. The CDR3 runs to 15 residues. Per the germline V gene, CDR1 is MDHEN and CDR2 is SYDVKM. The CDR3 DNA is TGTGCCAGCAGTTTCTTCCGGGGGCCTAATTCACCCCTCCACTTT. Encoded protein: CASSFFRGPNSPLHF.

This chain links TRBV10-2 with TRBJ2-5; maybe TRBD2 (6 bases). Germline-derived CDR1 and CDR2 are WSHSY and SAAADI. Trimming took 6 bases from V and 5 from J, leaving 22 bases between them. The CDR3 is 16 residues long. The CDR3 sequence is CASSLSPGTEPETQYF. CDR3 nucleotides: TGCGCCAGCAGCTTAAGCCCCGGGACTGAGCCCGAGACCCAGTACTTC.

The chain uses TRBV7-7 and TRBJ2-3; tentatively, D is TRBD1 (6 bases). This CDR3 is built from 14 residues. The germline V and J ends were trimmed by 1 base and 10 bases, with 15 bases remaining between them. The germline gives CDR1 SSHAT, CDR2 FNYEAQ (reference sequence). The CDR3 sequence is CASSLGQGKDAQYF. The DNA for the CDR3 is TGTGCCAGCAGCTTAGGTCAGGGGAAGGATGCGCAGTATTTT. Looking up the rest from reference TRBV7-7 and TRBJ2-3 gives the full variable domain: GAGVSQSPRYKVTKRGQDVTLRCDPISSHATLYWYQQALGQGPEFLTYFNYEAQPDKSGLPSDRFSAERPEGSISTLTIQRTEQRDSAMYRCASSLGQGKDAQYFGPGTRLTVL.

The sample holds many counts of this clonotype. This chain links TRBV29-1 with TRBJ2-1; D may be TRBD1 (6 bases). The ends were cut back, 6 bases at V and 6 bases at J, with 21 bases in the middle. Germline loops: CDR1 SQVTM, CDR2 ANQGSEA. The CDR3 loop spans 15 amino acids. The CDR3 nucleotides are TGCAGCGTCAAGGACAGTCGGGTCCTGAGCAATGAGCAGTTCTTC. Amino acids: CSVKDSRVLSNEQFF.

This clonotype occurred a few times. The V gene is TRBV7-2, the J gene TRBJ2-3; D remains ambiguous. Germline CDR1 SGHTA, CDR2 FQGNSA. Trimming took 4 bases from V and 2 from J, leaving 7 bases between them. The CDR3 is made up of 13 amino acids. CDR3 bases: TGTGCCAGCAGCTCCGACTTCACAGATACGCAGTATTTT. Encoded protein: CASSSDFTDTQYF.